The sample holds many counts of the clone carrying this T cell receptor beta chain. Its target is not known. Looked up from germline, CDR1 is SGHDN and CDR2 is FVKESK. Trimming shortened V by 0 bases and J by 0 bases, and 14 bases separated the two germline ends. The CDR3 loop spans 17 amino acids. MiXCR was run by TCRdb on the 5' RACE reads, yielding one entry per CDR3 protein. This table has about 150,000 distinct CDR3 sequences, 3% to 4.5% appearing once. This record belongs to a study of identical twins. All donors were healthy, and all were Caucasian. Notes on the study in general: Models, which agreed with sharing between unrelated individuals, nonetheless underestimated the out-of-frame TCR alpha sharing seen in monozygotic twins.

V is TRBV14 and J is TRBJ1-2; D is unresolved. This sequence was found in a man between 18 and 29 years old in good health. Sequencing was performed on memory T cells sorted from blood. CDR3 sequence: CASSQERKLYPNYGYTF. DNA for the CDR3: TGTGCCAGCAGCCAAGAACGGAAACTGTATCCTAACTATGGCTACACCTTC. Looking up the rest from reference TRBV14 and TRBJ1-2 gives the full variable domain: EAGVTQFPSHSVIEKGQTVTLRCDPISGHDNLYWYRRVMGKEIKFLLHFVKESKQDESGMPNNRFLAERTGGTYSTLKVQPAELEDSGVYFCASSQERKLYPNYGYTFGSGTRLTVV.